The next 18 T cell receptor beta chains were all read from a single sample in a study of spatial heterogeneity in lung cancer. A single record per CDR3 protein comes from TCRdb applying MiXCR to the 5' RACE reads. The profile covers around 1,000 distinct CDR3 sequences, with 12% appearing a single time and approximately 11% taken by the ten largest. Time point reported: sample taken at primary tumor resection. The material sequenced was normal lung tissue next to the tumor, taken at surgery. Receptor source: a female donor with early-stage non-small cell lung cancer.

In this sample, this clonotype is medium-sized. As an off-target read in a library built for alpha chains, this beta chain has a frequency of little significance. V gene TRBV6-2 or TRBV6-3 combines with J gene TRBJ2-1; the D call may be TRBD1 or TRBD2 (7 bases each). The CDR3 contains 15 residues. V was cut by 5 bases and J by 4 bases, with 15 bases left in between. Looked up from germline, CDR1 is MNHEY and CDR2 is SVGEGT. This chain's CDR3 is CASSPRGGTYNEQFF. For the CDR3, the DNA is TGTGCCAGCAGTCCCAGGGGGGGGACGTACAATGAGCAGTTCTTC.

Comments on this clonotype: Relative to the germline gene, one junction end is altered; a read error may explain this. This beta chain appears as a stray read in a library generated for alpha chains; its size is not informative. This rearrangement joins TRBV5-8 to TRBJ2-5; no clear D. The length of the CDR3 is 14 residues. Germline loops: CDR1 SGHTS, CDR2 YDEGEE. The CDR3 coding sequence is TGTGCCAGCAGCCGGACGGGCGCTCAAGGGACCCAGTACTTC. Protein sequence: CASSRTGAQGTQYF. The full variable domain, with the rest looked up from reference TRBV5-8 and TRBJ2-5, is EAGVTQSPTHLIKTRGQQATLRCSPISGHTSVYWYQQALGLGLQFLLWYDEGEERNRGNFPPRFSGRQFPNYSSELNVNALELEDSALYLCASSRTGAQGTQYFGPGTRLLVL.

Relative to its sample, this clonotype is medium-sized. A library prepared for alpha chains yielded this beta chain as an off-target read; its size is of little meaning. This chain links TRBV24-1 with TRBJ2-1, with 9 bases matching TRBD1. Per the germline V gene, CDR1 is KGHDR and CDR2 is SFDVKD. The CDR3 is 15 residues long. V shed 3 bases, J shed 5 bases, and the junction held 4 bases outside the gene matches. The CDR3 loop is CATSDNRGRNNEQFF. DNA for the CDR3: TGTGCCACCAGTGATAACAGGGGGCGGAACAATGAGCAGTTCTTC.

The sample holds a few counts of this clonotype. This beta chain slipped into a library made for alpha chains as a stray read, so its size is not meaningful. In DNA form, the CDR3 reads TGTGCCAGCAGTTTAAGCGGACAAGAGACCCAGTACTTC. Its protein is CASSLSGQETQYF. The rearrangement joins TRBV12-3 or TRBV12-4 to TRBJ2-5, with a tentative D call TRBD2 (5 bases). The CDR3 covers 13 residues. The germline V and J ends were trimmed by 2 bases and 2 bases, with 6 bases remaining between them.

By its share, this clonotype is medium-sized. This beta chain slipped into a library made for alpha chains as a stray read, so its size is not meaningful. The chain recombines TRBV3-1 with TRBJ2-2; D gene uncertain. The CDR3 is 13 residues long. CDR1 and CDR2 from the germline V gene are LGHDT and YNNKEL (reference sequence). Between the trimmed V and J ends, which lost 10 bases and 4 bases, there was a span of 13 bases. The CDR3 sequence is CATNPGGTGELFF. The CDR3 DNA reads as TGTGCCACTAACCCCGGTGGCACCGGGGAGCTGTTTTTT.

This clonotype is medium-sized (0.01 to 0.1%) by share. Within a library made for alpha chains, this beta chain is off target, and its count is uninformative. This chain links TRBV6-5 with TRBJ2-2; D is uncertain. Deletions cut 6 bases from V and 0 bases from J, with 17 bases between. The CDR3 is 17 amino acids. The germline V gene encodes CDR1 MNHEY and CDR2 SVGAGI. The CDR3 sequence is CASRGLLLLSNTGELFF. CDR3 DNA sequence: TGTGCCAGCAGAGGGCTTCTCCTCCTCTCGAACACCGGGGAGCTGTTTTTT.

This clonotype ranks as large (0.1 to 1%). The size of this beta chain means little, since it is a stray read in a library made for alpha chains. J is TRBJ2-4 and V is TRBV28, with 7 nucleotides matching TRBD2. The germline V gene has CDR1 MDHEN and CDR2 SYDVKM. V lost 4 bases, J lost 6 bases, and 9 bases stayed unmatched. The CDR3 has 15 residues. The CDR3 protein is CASSSPAGMGNIQYF. CDR3 bases: TGTGCCAGCAGTTCCCCAGCGGGAATGGGAAACATTCAGTACTTC.

A note on this clonotype: The size of this beta chain means little, since it is a stray read in a library made for alpha chains. J is TRBJ2-2 and V is TRBV6-2 or TRBV6-3; 10 positions agree with TRBD1. Germline CDR1 is MNHEY and CDR2 is SVGEGT. V shed 6 bases, J shed 6 bases, and the junction held 4 bases outside the gene matches. The CDR3 totals 14 residues. The CDR3 bases are TGTGCCAGCAGCCCGACAGGGGGCTCCGGGGAGCTGTTTTTT. Translating gives CASSPTGGSGELFF.

As for this clonotype: Since the library was made to target alpha chains, this beta chain is a stray read and its abundance is not meaningful. The chain carries TRBV13 and TRBJ2-7, with a possible D match to TRBD1 (6 bases). The CDR3 spans 14 residues. Per the germline V gene, CDR1 is PRHDT and CDR2 is FYEKMQ (reference sequence). With 6 bases removed from V and 2 bases from J, the gap between germline ends came to 14 bases. The CDR3 nucleotides are TGTGCCAGCAGATCTCTCAGGGGTCCCTACGAGCAGTACTTC. Amino acids: CASRSLRGPYEQYF. The full variable domain, completed using reference TRBV13 and TRBJ2-7, is AAGVIQSPRHLIKEKRETATLKCYPIPRHDTVYWYQQGPGQDPQFLISFYEKMQSDKGSIPDRFSAQQFSDYHSELNMSSLELGDSALYFCASRSLRGPYEQYFGPGTRLTVT.

This clonotype is deemed large. Since the library was made to target alpha chains, this beta chain is a stray read and its abundance is not meaningful. DNA for the CDR3: TGTGCCAGCAGACTTTACAATGAGCAGTTCTTC. Protein: CASRLYNEQFF. This chain uses TRBV6-2 or TRBV6-3 with TRBJ2-1; D gene unclear. Germline CDR1 MNHEY, CDR2 SVGEGT. V shed 6 bases and J shed 4 bases, with 4 bases lying between them. This CDR3 contains 11 residues.

Within the sample, this clonotype is large (0.1 to 1%). This beta chain is a stray sequence in a library constructed for alpha chains; its clone size is not meaningful. The chain couples TRBV7-6 to TRBJ2-6; D is uncertain. CDR1 and CDR2 from the germline V gene are SGHVS and FNYEAQ. Trimming removed 3 bases from V and 1 base from J, with 4 bases in between. This CDR3 has 14 amino acids. CDR3 coding DNA: TGTGCCAGCAGCTTGGAATCTGGGGCCAACGTCCTGACTTTC. The encoded protein is CASSLESGANVLTF.

This clonotype was picked up one time. This beta chain came through as a stray read in a library set up for alpha chains, and its size says little. For the CDR3, the DNA is TGTGCCACCAGCAGAGATCCGGTACCGAACACCGGGGAGCTGTTTTTT. Its translation: CATSRDPVPNTGELFF. This chain connects TRBV15 to TRBJ2-2; no definite D call. V was cut by 0 bases and J by 0 bases, with 8 bases left in between. Germline values: CDR1 LNHNV, CDR2 YYDKDF (reference sequence). CDR3 size: 16 residues.

This clonotype has a handful of counts. As an off-target read in a library built for alpha chains, this beta chain has a frequency of little significance. The CDR3 spells CASSLGQWEQFF. The CDR3, as DNA: TGTGCCAGCAGCTTAGGACAGTGGGAGCAGTTCTTC. The chain carries TRBV5-6 and TRBJ2-1; D is perhaps TRBD1 (6 bases). Germline V gene sequence: CDR1 SGHDT, CDR2 YYEEEE. The CDR3 runs 12 residues. V was clipped by 2 bases and J by 10 bases, with 10 bases between them.

This clonotype has a handful of counts. Because the library targeted alpha chains, this beta chain is an off-target read whose size means little. This chain uses TRBV10-3 with TRBJ2-7; possibly TRBD2 for D (7 bases). V was shortened by 5 bases and J by 0 bases, with 14 bases between the two germline ends. This CDR3 is 15 amino acids long. Per germline, CDR1 ENHRY and CDR2 SYGVKD. Here the CDR3 reads CAISQHGGLSYEQYF. The CDR3 DNA is TGTGCCATCAGTCAACACGGGGGGCTCTCCTACGAGCAGTACTTC.

Concerning this clonotype: For a library built for alpha chains, this beta chain is a stray read; little rests on its size. The chain is built from TRBV12-3 or TRBV12-4 and TRBJ2-1; D not certain. Between the trimmed V and J ends, which lost 3 bases and 4 bases, there was a span of 4 bases. The CDR3 is 12 amino acids. The CDR3 protein is CASSLRYNEQFF. The CDR3 nucleotides read TGTGCCAGCAGTTTGAGGTACAATGAGCAGTTCTTC.

In this sample, this clonotype is large. The size of this beta chain means little, since it is a stray read in a library made for alpha chains. The chain has TRBV6-5 and TRBJ2-3; 7 bases are a match to TRBD2. V lost 5 bases, J lost 5 bases, and 10 bases stayed unmatched. CDR3 size: 15 residues. Germline values: CDR1 MNHEY, CDR2 SVGAGI. This CDR3 reads CASSLSSGRVDTQYF. The CDR3 nucleotides are TGTGCCAGCAGTCTATCTAGCGGCCGGGTAGATACGCAGTATTTT.

This clonotype is medium-sized (0.01 to 0.1%). The size of this beta chain means little, since it is a stray read in a library made for alpha chains. The chain recombines TRBV4-1 with TRBJ2-1; D may be TRBD2 (5 bases). The CDR3 has 16 residues. Germline V gene lookup returns CDR1 MGHRA and CDR2 YSYEKL. The V end was cut by 4 bases, the J end by 1 base, with 14 bases between. The CDR3 DNA reads TGCGCCAGCAGCCCCCCCGGGGTGGGGTCCTACAATGAGCAGTTCTTC. It encodes CASSPPGVGSYNEQFF.

By proportion, this clonotype is medium-sized. This beta chain is a stray read from a library made for alpha chains; its abundance is not meaningful. The chain employs TRBV7-9 and TRBJ2-5; no clear D gene. The CDR3 length is 15 residues. CDR1 is SEHNR and CDR2 is FQNEAQ in the germline V gene (reference sequence). V was clipped by 5 bases and J by 2 bases, with 15 bases between them. CDR3 sequence reads: CASSKLQDRQETQYF. DNA for the CDR3: TGTGCCAGCAGCAAGCTCCAGGATCGGCAAGAGACCCAGTACTTC.